This entry concerns a single TCR beta chain. This clonotype was counted at least ten times. Its antigen is not yet known. It has no much larger one-base neighbor in the sample; base qualities were not kept. The data were obtained in a study of regulatory T cells in long-lasting Graves disease (dated by TCRdb to the early 2020s). Regarding the study in general: To count as having persistent Graves' disease, a patient had to have received antithyroid drug treatment for over 5 years with TSH receptor autoantibodies remaining persistently positive. The study was conducted in China and was registered as a clinical trial. This study used TCR sequencing and RNA sequencing of peripheral blood to compare persistent Graves' disease patients against newly diagnosed Graves' disease patients. TCR sequencing covered some 13 persistent and approximately 20 newly diagnosed Graves' disease patients, some 35 samples in total. On average, persistent Graves' disease patients in the clinical cohort had been on antithyroid drugs for approximately ten years. General study outcomes and caveats: Only peripheral blood was studied, because thyroid tissue, the primary lesion, was inaccessible. Lower TCR Shannon entropy and fewer highly expanded clones were observed in persistent Graves' disease patients than in newly diagnosed patients, which suggested clonal expansion. As a limitation, the authors acknowledged that the small sample size may reduce accuracy. Only the TCR beta chain was sequenced and analyzed. A larger number of public clonotypes was shared among persistent patients (about 2,700) than among newly diagnosed patients (roughly 970).

The library was made by multiplex PCR. TCRdb names Illumina HiSeq 4000 as the instrument used. TCR beta libraries were built with iRepertoire HTBI primers and Arm-PCR amplification of CDR3 regions. Gel purification was performed on PCR products prior to sequencing. Turning to the authors' computational methods: A total of under 80 TRBV and 14 TRBJ segments were identified across samples and were used for gene usage analysis of CDR3 amino acid clonotypes. COPE and FqMerger were used to merge filtered high-quality paired reads into contigs. BLAST was used to align contigs to IMGT TRBV, TRBD and TRBJ reference genes, with CDR3 defined following IMGT. Highly expanded clones were defined as clonotypes with a frequency above 0.1%. Shannon entropy served as the measure of repertoire diversity, while the Gini coefficient captured V-J evenness. Public clonotypes were defined as clonotypes shared by more than one individual. TCRdb cleaned the public reads at Q25 with fastp, built clones with MiXCR and kept in-frame beta chains. Every distinct CDR3 protein forms one entry, paired with its most common genes and DNA. It is TCRdb's table, rather than the study itself, that gives the V and J calls and clone size. The sample table holds nearly 350,000 distinct CDR3 sequences, of which about 20% were seen once. The top ten clonotypes cover 29% of the sample.

The intended sense of this specimen's time point label: persistent/refractory GD, antithyroid drugs over 5 years with positive TRAb. For both TCR sequencing and RNA sequencing, RNA was extracted from PBMCs in TRIzol. Graves' disease was diagnosed according to American Thyroid Association guidelines. Patients were recruited from an endocrinology department in Xi'an, China. Each patient gave 7.5 to 10 milliliters of peripheral blood, collected in an EDTA anticoagulant tube. PBMCs were isolated by Ficoll Paque Plus density gradient separation without further T cell sorting. An Agilent 2100 Bioanalyzer and agarose gel were used to check RNA quality, and a NanoDrop 2000 was used to measure RNA concentration. The TCR was taken from a female donor with Graves disease. The specimen was peripheral blood mononuclear cells (PBMCs), collected when the disease was refractory, from a patient treated with antithyroid drugs.

The nucleotide sequence is given as TGCAGTGCTACTTCCGGGAAAATTGAGCAGTACTTC. This encodes CSATSGKIEQYF. The sequence is built from TRBV20-1 and TRBJ2-7; the best D guess is TRBD2, with 5 bases matching. CDR1 DFQATT and CDR2 SNEGSKA were looked up in the germline V gene (reference sequence). Inclusive of the bounding cysteine and phenylalanine, the CDR3 is 12 residues long. CDR3 DNA is the only sequence kept; it has 36 bases, read in frame from the first base. V and J are truncated by 4 bases and 7 bases respectively, leaving an intervening sequence of 14 bases.